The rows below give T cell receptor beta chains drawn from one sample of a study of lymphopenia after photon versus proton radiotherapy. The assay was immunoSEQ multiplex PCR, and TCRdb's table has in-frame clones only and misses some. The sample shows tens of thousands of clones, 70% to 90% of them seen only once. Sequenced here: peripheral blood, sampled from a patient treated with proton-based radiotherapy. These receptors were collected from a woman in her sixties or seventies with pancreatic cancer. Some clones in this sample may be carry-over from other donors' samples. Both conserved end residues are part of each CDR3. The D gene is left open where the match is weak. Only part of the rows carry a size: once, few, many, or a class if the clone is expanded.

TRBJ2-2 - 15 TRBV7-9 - CASSLGPTNTGELFF TGTGCCAGCAGCTTAGGCCCTACGAACACCGGGGAGCTGTTTTTT
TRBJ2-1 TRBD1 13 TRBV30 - CAWDRGSNNEQFF TGTGCCTGGGACAGGGGATCCAACAATGAGCAGTTCTTC
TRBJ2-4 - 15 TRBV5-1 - CASSLAGTGSDAQYF TGCGCCAGCAGCTTGGCCGGCACAGGGAGCGATGCGCAGTACTTC
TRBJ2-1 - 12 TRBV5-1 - CASSLLGNEQFF TGCGCCAGCAGCTTGTTGGGGAATGAGCAGTTCTTC
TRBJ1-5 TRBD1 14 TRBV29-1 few CSATTGGADQPQHF TGCAGCGCTACGACAGGGGGCGCAGATCAGCCCCAGCATTTT
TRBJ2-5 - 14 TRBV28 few CASSFPGDVETQYF TGTGCCAGCAGTTTCCCAGGGGACGTAGAGACCCAGTACTTC
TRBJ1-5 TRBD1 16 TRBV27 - CASSLSQAGGDQPQHF TGTGCCAGCAGTTTATCCCAGGCAGGGGGGGATCAGCCCCAGCATTTT
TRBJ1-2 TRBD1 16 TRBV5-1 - CASSLGGQGAVYGYTF TGCGCCAGCAGCTTGGGAGGACAGGGAGCTGTCTATGGCTACACCTTC
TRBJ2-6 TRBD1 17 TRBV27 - CASSLGQPRSGANVLTF TGTGCCAGCAGCCTGGGACAGCCTCGCTCTGGGGCCAACGTCCTGACTTTC
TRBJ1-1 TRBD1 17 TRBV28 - CASTVGRGQGVNTEAFF TGTGCCAGCACTGTAGGTCGGGGACAGGGAGTGAACACTGAAGCTTTCTTT
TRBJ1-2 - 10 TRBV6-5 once CAVTGNGYTF TGTGCCGTCACAGGAAATGGCTACACCTTC
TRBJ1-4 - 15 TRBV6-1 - CASSVGTLLNEKLFF TGTGCCAGCAGTGTTGGGACCTTACTTAATGAAAAACTGTTTTTT
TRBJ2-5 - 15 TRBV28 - CASSVQVMNQETQYF TGTGCCAGCAGTGTCCAGGTGATGAACCAAGAGACCCAGTACTTC
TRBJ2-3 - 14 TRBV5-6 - CASSFVASTDTQYF TGTGCCAGCAGCTTTGTAGCGAGCACAGATACGCAGTATTTT
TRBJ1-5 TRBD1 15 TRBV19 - CASSMTGGYGQPQHF TGTGCCAGTAGTATGACAGGGGGCTACGGTCAGCCCCAGCATTTT
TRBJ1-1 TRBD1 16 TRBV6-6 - CASSYPRTGGDTEAFF TGTGCCAGCAGTTACCCCAGGACAGGCGGGGACACTGAAGCTTTCTTT
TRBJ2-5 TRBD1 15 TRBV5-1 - CASSSTGVGPETQYF TGCGCCAGCAGCTCGACAGGGGTAGGCCCAGAGACCCAGTACTTC
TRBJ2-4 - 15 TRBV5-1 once CASTDYTLAKNIQYF TGCGCCAGCACAGACTACACCCTAGCCAAAAACATTCAGTACTTC
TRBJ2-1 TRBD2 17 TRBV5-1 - CASSAVNVGLSYNEQFF TGCGCCAGCAGCGCGGTGAATGTGGGACTATCCTACAATGAGCAGTTCTTC
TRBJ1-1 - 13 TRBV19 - CASSAQRNTEAFF TGTGCCAGTAGTGCACAGCGTAACACTGAAGCTTTCTTT
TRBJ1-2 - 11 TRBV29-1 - CSVEQGESYTF TGCAGCGTTGAACAGGGTGAAAGCTACACCTTC
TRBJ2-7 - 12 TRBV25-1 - CASAWNSYEQYF TGTGCCAGCGCCTGGAACTCCTACGAGCAGTACTTC
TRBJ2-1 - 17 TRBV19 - CASSIFRGRGVHNEQFF TGTGCCAGTAGTATATTCCGCGGCAGGGGGGTCCACAATGAGCAGTTCTTC
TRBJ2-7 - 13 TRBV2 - CASKRRGGDEQYF TGTGCCAGCAAAAGGCGGGGTGGCGACGAGCAGTACTTC
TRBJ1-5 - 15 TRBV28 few CASSLYGGDNQPQHF TGTGCCAGCAGTTTATACGGGGGGGACAATCAGCCCCAGCATTTT
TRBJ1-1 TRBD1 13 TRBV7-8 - CASSLADRVEAFF TGTGCCAGCAGCTTAGCCGACAGGGTTGAAGCTTTCTTT
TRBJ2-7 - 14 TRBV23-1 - CASSQSSDSYEQYF TGCGCCAGCAGTCAATCGTCTGATTCCTACGAGCAGTACTTC
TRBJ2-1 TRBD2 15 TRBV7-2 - CASSFYVAGGNEQFF TGTGCCAGCAGCTTTTACGTAGCGGGAGGCAATGAGCAGTTCTTC
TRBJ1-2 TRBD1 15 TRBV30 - CAWMRQGLANYGYTF TGTGCCTGGATGAGACAGGGACTAGCTAACTATGGCTACACCTTC
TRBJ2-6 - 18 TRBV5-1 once CASSSPGTASSGANVLTF TGCGCCAGCAGCTCCCCCGGGACCGCGAGCTCTGGGGCCAACGTCCTGACTTTC
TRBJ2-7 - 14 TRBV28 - CASSLPQFPYEQYF TGTGCCAGCAGTTTACCCCAATTTCCCTACGAGCAGTACTTC
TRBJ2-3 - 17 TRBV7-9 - CASSLASGGHSTDTQYF TGTGCCAGCAGCTTAGCTTCCGGGGGACACAGCACAGATACGCAGTATTTT
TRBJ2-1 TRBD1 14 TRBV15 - CATSPRTGGHEQFF TGTGCCACCAGCCCCCGGACAGGGGGCCATGAGCAGTTCTTC
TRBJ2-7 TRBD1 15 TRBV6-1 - CASRRDSKPSYEQYF TGTGCCAGCAGGAGGGACAGCAAACCCTCCTACGAGCAGTACTTC
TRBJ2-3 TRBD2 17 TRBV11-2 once CASSPLRTSGGTDTQYF TGTGCCAGCAGCCCGCTAAGGACTAGCGGGGGCACAGATACGCAGTATTTT
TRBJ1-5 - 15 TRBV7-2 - CASSLASGVGQPQHF TGTGCCAGCAGCTTAGCGTCGGGGGTTGGGCAGCCCCAGCATTTT
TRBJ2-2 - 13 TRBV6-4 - CASRPQNTGELFF TGTGCCAGCAGACCCCAGAACACCGGGGAGCTGTTTTTT
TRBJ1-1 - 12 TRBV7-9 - CASSTGNTEAFF TGTGCCAGCAGCACCGGGAACACTGAAGCTTTCTTT
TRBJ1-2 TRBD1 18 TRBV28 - CASIQSARQGKANYGYTF TGTGCCAGCATCCAATCAGCTAGACAGGGTAAAGCTAACTATGGCTACACCTTC
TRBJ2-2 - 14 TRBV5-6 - CASRTMGPTGELFF TGTGCCAGCAGAACAATGGGGCCCACCGGGGAGCTGTTTTTT
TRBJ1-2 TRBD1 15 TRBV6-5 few CASTARDRTNYGYTF TGTGCCAGCACGGCCCGGGACAGAACTAACTATGGCTACACCTTC
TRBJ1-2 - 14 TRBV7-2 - CASSLAIQGFGYTF TGTGCCAGCAGCTTAGCGATACAGGGATTTGGCTACACCTTC
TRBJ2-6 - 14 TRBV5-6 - CASSFVSGANVLTF TGTGCCAGCAGCTTTGTGTCTGGGGCCAACGTCCTGACTTTC
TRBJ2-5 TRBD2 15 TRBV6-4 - CASRSSGRGKETQYF TGTGCCAGCAGATCTAGCGGGAGAGGTAAAGAGACCCAGTACTTC
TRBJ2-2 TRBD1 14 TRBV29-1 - CSVGQGWGTGELFF TGCAGCGTTGGACAGGGGTGGGGCACCGGGGAGCTGTTTTTT
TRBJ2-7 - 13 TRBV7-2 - CASSLPGNNEQYF TGTGCCAGCAGCTTACCGGGGAACAACGAGCAGTACTTC
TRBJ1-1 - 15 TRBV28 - CASSLWAAGNTEAFF TGTGCCAGCAGTTTATGGGCAGCCGGGAACACTGAAGCTTTCTTT
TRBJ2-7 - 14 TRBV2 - CASSEGQGSHEQYF TGTGCCAGCAGTGAGGGGCAGGGATCCCACGAGCAGTACTTC
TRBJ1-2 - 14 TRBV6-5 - CASSPTAVGGGYTF TGTGCCAGCAGCCCGACAGCGGTCGGAGGTGGCTACACCTTC
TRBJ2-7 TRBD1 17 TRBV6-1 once CASSVTGGASFAYEQYF TGTGCCAGCAGTGTGACAGGGGGTGCAAGTTTTGCCTACGAGCAGTACTTC
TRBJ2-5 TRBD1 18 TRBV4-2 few CASSQDPFRGRVLETQYF TGTGCCAGCAGCCAAGATCCATTCAGGGGGCGAGTATTGGAGACCCAGTACTTC
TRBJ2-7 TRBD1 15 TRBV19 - CASSMSRGSTYEQYF TGTGCCAGTAGTATGAGCAGGGGGTCGACCTACGAGCAGTACTTC
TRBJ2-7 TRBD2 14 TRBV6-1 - CASRSSGASYEQYF TGTGCCAGTAGATCTAGCGGAGCATCCTACGAGCAGTACTTC
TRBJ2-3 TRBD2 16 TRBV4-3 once CASSQIAGGPTDTQYF TGCGCCAGCAGCCAAATAGCGGGAGGGCCGACAGATACGCAGTATTTT
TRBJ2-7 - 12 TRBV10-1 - CASSERPYEQYF TGCGCCAGCAGTGAGAGACCCTACGAGCAGTACTTC
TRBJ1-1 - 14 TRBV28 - CASSFSRADTEAFF TGTGCCAGCAGTTTCTCCAGGGCGGACACTGAAGCTTTCTTT
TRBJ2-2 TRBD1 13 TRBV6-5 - CASRDRTTGELFF TGTGCCAGCAGGGACAGGACCACCGGGGAGCTGTTTTTT
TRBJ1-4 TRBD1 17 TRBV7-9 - CASSLGRDRVRDEKLFF TGTGCCAGCAGCTTAGGTAGGGACAGGGTTAGAGATGAAAAACTGTTTTTT
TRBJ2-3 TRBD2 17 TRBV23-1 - CASTQHAKGGPQCTQYF TGCGCCAGCACTCAACATGCTAAGGGAGGGCCTCAGTGCACGCAGTATTTT